This paragraph covers one TCR beta chain sequence. The antigen it recognizes is unknown. It has no much larger one-base neighbor in the sample; base qualities were not kept. Genomic DNA was extracted from sorted cells for sequencing of the TCRbeta CDR3 region. TCRbeta CDR3 regions were sequenced using the immunoSEQ Assay. Imported from immuneACCESS, the table was reduced by TCRdb to in-frame sequences with V and J called. These copies leave out some clones; in studies compared against another copy, an unresolved V gene accounts for under half, and the cause of the remainder is not known. The sample includes tens of thousands of clones, with approximately 86% observed a single time. The ten biggest clones cover 15% to 25% of the sample. Reading from cysteine to phenylalanine, the CDR3 counts 17 amino acids. This entry keeps only the CDR3 DNA: 51 bases, framed from base 1. The germline ends are 16 bases apart after V is trimmed by 0 bases and J by 1 base. The CDR1 and CDR2 encoded by the germline V gene are LGHNA and YSLEER.

These data are taken from a study of OX40 agonist ivuxolimab in advanced cancers. Turning to the overall study: Ivuxolimab was an agonistic, fully human IgG2 monoclonal antibody directed against OX40 (CD134), a costimulatory receptor. Intravenous ivuxolimab was administered to patients every 2 weeks at six dose levels: 0.01, 0.1, 0.3, 1.5, 3 and 10 mg/kg. Of the roughly 51 patients in dose escalation, about 20 had hepatocellular carcinoma, around 15 had melanoma, 9 had renal cell carcinoma and 9 had head and neck cancer. In the dose-escalation cohort, approximately 82% of patients were male, and the mean age was approximately 64 years, with a range of about 20 to 90. Patients were allowed to have had prior anti-PD-1, anti-PD-L1 or anti-CTLA-4 therapy, and approximately 40% of the dose-escalation patients had been treated with checkpoint inhibitors. Three dose-escalation patients achieved partial responses, one with hepatocellular carcinoma and two with cutaneous melanoma. The point of sequencing TCRbeta in the periphery was to test whether ivuxolimab changed TCR sequence diversity and drove clonal T-cell expansion. The paper describes the monotherapy dose-escalation part (N of about 47 patients) of the phase I trial of ivuxolimab.

Findings and caveats that apply to the study as a whole: After ivuxolimab, expanded clones were on average more numerous among CD8+ T cells than among CD4+ T cells. Low levels of normalized T-cell clonal expansion were also shown by some nonresponding patients. In the 0.1-3.0 mg/kg groups, partial responders had among the lowest normalized peripheral clonal expansion, particularly in CD8+ T cells. The antigen specificity of the clonally expanded peripheral T cells was not determined. At doses of 0.1 to 3.0 mg/kg, clonal expansion of both CD4+ and CD8+ blood T cells was observed from baseline to week 6.

Patients with a history of autoimmune disease or receiving systemic immunosuppression were excluded from the trial. Peripheral blood for TCR sequencing was collected from all dose cohorts at baseline, on cycle 4 day 1, and on cycle 7 day 1. Samples came from an open-label, multicenter, first-in-human phase I dose-escalation trial of ivuxolimab. Adults with locally advanced or metastatic melanoma, renal cell, hepatocellular, or head and neck squamous cell carcinoma were enrolled in the trial. Before TCR sequencing, CD4+ T cells and CD8+ T cells were sorted from peripheral blood as separate populations.

This specimen was CD4+ or CD8+ T cells sorted from blood, taken in a trial of the OX40 agonist ivuxolimab. The receptor chain draws on TRBV4-3 and TRBJ2-7; the D gene is possibly TRBD1 or TRBD2, each agreeing over 5 bases. This TCR was recovered from an adult with an advanced solid tumor such as melanoma, head and neck, liver or kidney cancer. CDR3 sequence: CASSQDVSGTPSYEQYF. DNA sequence: TGCGCCAGCAGCCAAGACGTGTCCGGGACGCCGTCCTACGAGCAGTACTTC.